The present T cell receptor (beta chain) was sequenced within a study of cytomegalovirus exposure and HLA in healthy donors. Study-wide findings and caveats: Later genetic work tied a missense DCLRE1C variant to beta-chain V and J trimming. The study designated 150 to 200 TCR beta chains cytomegalovirus-associated.

With respect to this clone: Antigen unknown.

The PCR had 60 Vbeta and 13 Jbeta primers. TCRdb keeps only in-frame clones here, not all; method: immunoSEQ multiplex PCR. This table lists about 140,000 clones. Germline CDR1 is MNHNY and CDR2 is SVGAGI (reference sequence). V gave up 0 bases and J gave up 6 bases; unmatched junction bases: 8. The CDR3 runs to 15 residues. The TCR originated in a woman aged 18-29 years in good health and CMV-seronegative. The sample comprised PBMCs. The chain uses TRBV6-6 and TRBJ2-7; 7 bases are a match to TRBD2. CDR3 sequence reads: CASSYSTSSKLEQYF. In DNA, the CDR3 is TGTGCCAGCAGTTACTCGACTAGCTCCAAACTCGAGCAGTACTTC.